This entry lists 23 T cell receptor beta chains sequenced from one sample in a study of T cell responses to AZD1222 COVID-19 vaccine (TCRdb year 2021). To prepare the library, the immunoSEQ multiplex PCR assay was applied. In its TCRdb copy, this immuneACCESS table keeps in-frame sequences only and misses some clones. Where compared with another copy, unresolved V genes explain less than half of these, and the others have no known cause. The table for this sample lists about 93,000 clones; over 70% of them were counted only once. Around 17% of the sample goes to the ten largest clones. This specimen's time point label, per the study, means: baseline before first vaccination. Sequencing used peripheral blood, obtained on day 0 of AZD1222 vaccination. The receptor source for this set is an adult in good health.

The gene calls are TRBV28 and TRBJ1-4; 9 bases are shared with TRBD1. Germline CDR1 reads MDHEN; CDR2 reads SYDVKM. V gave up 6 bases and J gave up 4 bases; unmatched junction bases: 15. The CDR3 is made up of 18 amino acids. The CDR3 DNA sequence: TGTGCCAGCAGGGGACCCACAGGGGGCGCCCCCCTTAATGAAAAACTGTTTTTT. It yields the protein CASRGPTGGAPLNEKLFF.

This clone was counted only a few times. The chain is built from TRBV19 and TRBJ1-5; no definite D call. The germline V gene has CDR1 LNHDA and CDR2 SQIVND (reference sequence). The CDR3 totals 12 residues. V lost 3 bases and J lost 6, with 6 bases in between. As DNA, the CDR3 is TGTGCCAGTAGTATCCTCCCTCAGCCCCAGCATTTT. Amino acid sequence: CASSILPQPQHF.

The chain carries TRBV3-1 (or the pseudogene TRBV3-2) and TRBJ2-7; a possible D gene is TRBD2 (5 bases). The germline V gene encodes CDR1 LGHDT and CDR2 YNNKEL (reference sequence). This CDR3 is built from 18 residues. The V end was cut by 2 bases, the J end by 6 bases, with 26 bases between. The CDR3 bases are TGTGCCAGCAGCCAATTATTACGTTCCCGGGAAAACGGCCGCGAGCAGTACTTC. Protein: CASSQLLRSRENGREQYF.

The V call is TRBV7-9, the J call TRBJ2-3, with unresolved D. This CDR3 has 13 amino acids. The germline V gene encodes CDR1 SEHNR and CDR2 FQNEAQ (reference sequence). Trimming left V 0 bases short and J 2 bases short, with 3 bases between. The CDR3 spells CASSLADTDTQYF. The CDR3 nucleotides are TGTGCCAGCAGCTTAGCCGACACAGATACGCAGTATTTT. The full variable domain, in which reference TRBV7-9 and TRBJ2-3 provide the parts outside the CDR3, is DTGVSQNPRHKITKRGQNVTFRCDPISEHNRLYWYRQTLGQGPEFLTYFQNEAQLEKSRLLSDRFSAERPKGSFSTLEIQRTEQGDSAMYLCASSLADTDTQYFGPGTRLTVL.

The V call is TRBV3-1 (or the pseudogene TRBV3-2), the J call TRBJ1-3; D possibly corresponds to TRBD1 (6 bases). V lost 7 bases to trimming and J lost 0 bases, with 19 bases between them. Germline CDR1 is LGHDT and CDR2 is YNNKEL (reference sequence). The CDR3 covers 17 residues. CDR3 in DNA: TGTGCCAGCACCCTCATAGGGGGGACGAGCTCTGGAAACACCATATATTTT. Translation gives CASTLIGGTSSGNTIYF.

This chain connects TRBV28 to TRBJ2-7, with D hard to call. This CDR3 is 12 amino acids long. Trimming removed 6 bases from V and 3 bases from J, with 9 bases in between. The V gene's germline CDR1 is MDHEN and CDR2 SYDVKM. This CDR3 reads CASSPPLYEQYF. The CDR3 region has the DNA TGTGCCAGCAGCCCCCCCCTCTACGAGCAGTACTTC.

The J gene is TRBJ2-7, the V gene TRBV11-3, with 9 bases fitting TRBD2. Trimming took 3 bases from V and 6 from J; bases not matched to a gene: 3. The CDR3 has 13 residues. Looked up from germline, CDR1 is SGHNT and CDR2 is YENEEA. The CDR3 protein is CASSLGLAREQYF. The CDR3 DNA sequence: TGTGCCAGCAGCTTGGGACTAGCACGCGAGCAGTACTTC.

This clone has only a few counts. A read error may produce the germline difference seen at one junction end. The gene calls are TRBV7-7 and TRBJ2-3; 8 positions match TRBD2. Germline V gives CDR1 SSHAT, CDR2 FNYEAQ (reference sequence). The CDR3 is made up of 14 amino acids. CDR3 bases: TGTGCTAGCAGCTTAGCGGGGACCACAGATACGCAGTATTTT. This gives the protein CASSLAGTTDTQYF. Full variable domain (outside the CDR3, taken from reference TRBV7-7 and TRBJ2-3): GAGVSQSPRYKVTKRGQDVTLRCDPISSHATLYWYQQALGQGPEFLTYFNYEAQPDKSGLPSDRFSAERPEGSISTLTIQRTEQRDSAMYRCASSLAGTTDTQYFGPGTRLTVL.

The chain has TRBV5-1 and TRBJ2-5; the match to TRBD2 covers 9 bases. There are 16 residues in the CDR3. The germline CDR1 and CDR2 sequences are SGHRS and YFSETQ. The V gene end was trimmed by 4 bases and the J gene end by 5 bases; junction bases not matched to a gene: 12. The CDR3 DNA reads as TGCGCCAGCAGCCGCGGGCCCGGGACTAGCCACGAGACCCAGTACTTC. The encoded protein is CASSRGPGTSHETQYF.

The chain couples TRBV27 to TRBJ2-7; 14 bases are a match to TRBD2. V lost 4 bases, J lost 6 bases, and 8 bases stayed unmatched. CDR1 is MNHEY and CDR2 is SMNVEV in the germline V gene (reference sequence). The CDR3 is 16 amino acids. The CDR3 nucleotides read TGTGCCAGCAGTTCATTGCCGGGACTAGCGGGAGTCGAGCAGTACTTC. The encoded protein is CASSSLPGLAGVEQYF.

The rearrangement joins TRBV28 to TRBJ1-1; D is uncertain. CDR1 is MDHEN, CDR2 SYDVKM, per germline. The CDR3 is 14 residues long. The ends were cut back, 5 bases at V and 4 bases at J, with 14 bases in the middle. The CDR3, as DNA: TGTGCCAGCAGTCCACAACGGTGGGGCACTGAAGCTTTCTTT. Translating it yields CASSPQRWGTEAFF.

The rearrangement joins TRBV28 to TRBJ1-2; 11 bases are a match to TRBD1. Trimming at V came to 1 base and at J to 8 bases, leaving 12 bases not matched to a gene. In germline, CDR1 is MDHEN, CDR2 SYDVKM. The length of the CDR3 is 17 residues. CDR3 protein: CASSLSYGGQGAKGYTF. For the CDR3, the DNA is TGTGCCAGCAGTTTATCTTACGGTGGACAGGGGGCGAAAGGCTACACCTTC.

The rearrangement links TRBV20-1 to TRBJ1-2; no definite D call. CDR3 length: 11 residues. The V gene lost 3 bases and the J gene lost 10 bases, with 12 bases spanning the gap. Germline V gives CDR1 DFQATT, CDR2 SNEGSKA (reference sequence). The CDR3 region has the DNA TGCAGTGCTAGTTTTGGAGAGGTCTACACCTTC. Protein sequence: CSASFGEVYTF.

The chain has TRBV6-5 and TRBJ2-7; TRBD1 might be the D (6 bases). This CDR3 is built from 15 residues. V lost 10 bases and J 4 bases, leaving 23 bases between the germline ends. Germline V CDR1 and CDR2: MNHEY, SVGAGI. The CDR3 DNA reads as TGTGCCATCTCCTGGACAGAGACAGAGGGGTACGAGCAGTACTTC. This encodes CAISWTETEGYEQYF.

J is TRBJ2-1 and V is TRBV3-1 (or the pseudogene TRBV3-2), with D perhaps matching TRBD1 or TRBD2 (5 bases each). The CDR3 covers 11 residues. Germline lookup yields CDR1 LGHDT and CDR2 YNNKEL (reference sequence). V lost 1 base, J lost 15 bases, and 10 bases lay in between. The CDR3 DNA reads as TGTGCCAGCAGCCAAGCGGGGCCTCGGTTCTTC. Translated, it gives CASSQAGPRFF.

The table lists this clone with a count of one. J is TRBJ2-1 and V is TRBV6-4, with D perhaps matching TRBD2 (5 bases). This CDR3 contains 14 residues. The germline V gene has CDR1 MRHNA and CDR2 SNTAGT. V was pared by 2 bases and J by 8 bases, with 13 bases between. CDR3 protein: CASSDGQPGDEQFF. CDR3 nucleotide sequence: TGTGCCAGCAGTGACGGGCAGCCCGGGGATGAGCAGTTCTTC.

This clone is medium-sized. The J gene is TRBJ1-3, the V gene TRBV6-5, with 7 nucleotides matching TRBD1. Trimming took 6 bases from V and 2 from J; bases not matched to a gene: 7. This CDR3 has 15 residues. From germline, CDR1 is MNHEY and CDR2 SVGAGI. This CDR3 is CASSGTEETGNTIYF. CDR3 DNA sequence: TGTGCCAGCAGCGGGACAGAGGAGACTGGAAACACCATATATTTT.

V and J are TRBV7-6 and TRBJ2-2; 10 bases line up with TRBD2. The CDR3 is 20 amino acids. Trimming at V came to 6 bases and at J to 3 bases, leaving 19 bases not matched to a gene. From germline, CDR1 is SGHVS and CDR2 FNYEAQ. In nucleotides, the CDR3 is TGTGCCAGCAGATCTCCTCCCAGCGGGAGGGCCAAATTCGACACCGGGGAGCTGTTTTTT. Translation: CASRSPPSGRAKFDTGELFF.

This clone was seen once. The CDR3: CASSEEVAAAVYEQYF. The DNA for the CDR3 is TGTGCCAGCAGTGAAGAAGTAGCAGCAGCGGTCTACGAGCAGTACTTC. The chain links TRBV6-1 to TRBJ2-7, with a weak D call TRBD2 (5 bases). Trimming pared 1 base from V and 3 bases from J, leaving 16 bases between. Germline values: CDR1 MNHNS, CDR2 SASEGT. The CDR3 is made up of 16 amino acids.

CDR3 DNA sequence: TGTGCCAGCAGTGAAGCTAGGGTCAGTGCAGCCTCTGGGGCCAACGTCCTGACTTTC. Encoded protein: CASSEARVSAASGANVLTF. This chain joins TRBV6-1 and TRBJ2-6; D uncertain. Germline V CDR1 and CDR2: MNHNS, SASEGT. This CDR3 comprises 19 residues. The ends were cut back, 0 bases at V and 0 bases at J, with 15 bases in the middle.

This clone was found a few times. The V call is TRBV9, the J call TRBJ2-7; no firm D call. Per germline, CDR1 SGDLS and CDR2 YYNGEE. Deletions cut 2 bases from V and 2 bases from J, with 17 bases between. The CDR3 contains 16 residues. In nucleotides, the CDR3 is TGTGCCAGCAGCGTTGCGCCGGATTTGGGTACCTACGAGCAGTACTTC. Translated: CASSVAPDLGTYEQYF.

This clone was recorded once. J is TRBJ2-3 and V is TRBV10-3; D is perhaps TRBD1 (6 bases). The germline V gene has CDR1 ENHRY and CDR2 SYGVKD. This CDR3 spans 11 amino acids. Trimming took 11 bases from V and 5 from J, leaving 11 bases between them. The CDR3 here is CAHKGGDTQYF. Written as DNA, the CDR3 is TGTGCCCACAAAGGGGGAGATACGCAGTATTTT.

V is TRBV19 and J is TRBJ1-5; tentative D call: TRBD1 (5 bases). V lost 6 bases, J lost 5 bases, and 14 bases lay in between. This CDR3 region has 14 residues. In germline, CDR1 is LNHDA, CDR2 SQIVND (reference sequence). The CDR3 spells CASSADSAYQPQHF. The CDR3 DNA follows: TGTGCCAGTAGCGCCGACAGCGCTTATCAGCCCCAGCATTTT.